One sample yielded the 26 T cell receptor beta chains listed below, sequenced in a study of blood T cell repertoires in COVID-19. Data came from immunoSEQ multiplex PCR; TCRdb stores just in-frame clones and leaves some out. The sample yields some 250,000 clones, roughly nine tenths seen once. Sequencing used PBMCs or T cells enriched from blood (not recorded which). All receptors derive from a human donor in a cohort exposed to, infected with or recovered from COVID-19 (not recorded which). The donor label of this sample is uncertain.

The genes are TRBV19 and TRBJ2-5; TRBD2 agrees at 13 bases. With V trimmed by 3 bases and J by 1 base, 5 bases remained unmatched. The CDR3 runs to 17 residues. Germline lookup yields CDR1 LNHDA and CDR2 SQIVND (reference sequence). CDR3 nucleotides: TGTGCCAGTAGTATTGGGAGACTAGCGGGGGGCCAAGAGACCCAGTACTTC. It encodes CASSIGRLAGGQETQYF. Drawing the rest from reference TRBV19 and TRBJ2-5, the complete variable domain is DGGITQSPKYLFRKEGQNVTLSCEQNLNHDAMYWYRQDPGQGLRLIYYSQIVNDFQKGDIAEGYSVSREKKESFPLTVTSAQKNPTAFYLCASSIGRLAGGQETQYFGPGTRLLVL.

V usage is TRBV4-1 and J usage is TRBJ2-7; a possible D gene is TRBD1 (5 bases). V was cut by 0 bases and J by 1 base, with 22 bases left in between. Germline CDR1 MGHRA, CDR2 YSYEKL. The CDR3 runs to 19 residues. Here the CDR3 DNA reads TGCGCCAGCAGCCAAGACCAGGGATCGGCCGCGCTTAAATCCTACGAGCAGTACTTC. Translation gives CASSQDQGSAALKSYEQYF.

The genes are TRBV7-9 and TRBJ1-1; TRBD1 aligns across 7 bases. The germline V gene encodes CDR1 SEHNR and CDR2 FQNEAQ (reference sequence). After removal of 5 bases from V and 2 bases from J, the junction contained 5 bases not matched to a gene. The CDR3 contains 14 residues. The CDR3 region has the DNA TGTGCCAGCAGCACTCGACAGGGAAACACTGAAGCTTTCTTT. This encodes CASSTRQGNTEAFF.

V is TRBV7-8 and J is TRBJ1-5, with 9 nucleotides matching TRBD1. This CDR3 contains 14 residues. V trimming: 5 bases; J trimming: 7 bases; junction bases outside the gene matches: 6. CDR1 SGHVS and CDR2 FQNEAQ come from the germline V gene. In DNA, the CDR3 is TGTGCCAGCAGCGCTAGGACAGGGGACCAGCCCCAGCATTTT. It specifies CASSARTGDQPQHF.

Here the CDR3 reads CATSTGEDTEAFF. CDR3 bases: TGTGCCACCAGTACAGGGGAGGATACTGAAGCTTTCTTT. The V call is TRBV24-1, the J call TRBJ1-1; TRBD1 aligns across 7 bases. The CDR3 is 13 amino acids. CDR1 and CDR2 from the germline V gene are KGHDR and SFDVKD. Trimming took 6 bases from V and 5 from J; bases not matched to a gene: 5.

This chain connects TRBV5-1 to TRBJ2-3; 10 bases agree with TRBD1. Germline V gene sequence: CDR1 SGHRS, CDR2 YFSETQ. This CDR3 has 14 residues. The V and J ends lost 4 bases and 4 bases, in that order; junction bases with no gene match: 3. CDR3 loop: CASSQGQGADTQYF. CDR3 bases: TGCGCCAGCAGCCAAGGACAGGGGGCAGATACGCAGTATTTT. The complete variable domain, with remaining parts taken from reference TRBV5-1 and TRBJ2-3, reads KAGVTQTPRYLIKTRGQQVTLSCSPISGHRSVSWYQQTPGQGLQFLFEYFSETQRNKGNFPGRFSGRQFSNSRSEMNVSTLELGDSALYLCASSQGQGADTQYFGPGTRLTVL.

The rearrangement joins TRBV6-2 or TRBV6-3 to TRBJ2-3; a weak D match, TRBD1 (5 bases). Germline V gene sequence: CDR1 MNHEY, CDR2 SVGEGT. Trimming removed 2 bases at V and 5 bases at J, with 5 bases between. The CDR3 contains 12 residues. The chain's CDR3 is CASSYRGDTQYF. The CDR3 nucleotides read TGTGCCAGCAGTTACAGGGGAGATACGCAGTATTTT.

The V gene is TRBV12-3 or TRBV12-4, the J gene TRBJ2-7, with D possibly being TRBD2 (6 bases). The CDR3 extends over 12 amino acids. V lost 8 bases, J lost 4 bases, and 12 bases lay in between. As DNA, the CDR3 is TGTGCCAGCGGAAGGCGGGGATACGAGCAGTACTTC. It encodes CASGRRGYEQYF.

This sequence joins TRBV7-8 and TRBJ1-4; no firm D call. The CDR3 loop spans 13 amino acids. From germline, CDR1 is SGHVS and CDR2 FQNEAQ. Between the trimmed V and J ends, which lost 9 bases and 4 bases, there was a span of 12 bases. The CDR3 is CASEGRNNEKLFF. CDR3 nucleotides: TGTGCCAGTGAGGGCAGGAATAATGAAAAACTGTTTTTT.

The gene calls are TRBV18 and TRBJ2-5; TRBD1 agrees at 8 bases. Germline V gene sequence: CDR1 KGHSH, CDR2 LQKENI. CDR3 length equals 16 residues. V lost 4 bases, J lost 5 bases, and 12 bases stayed unmatched. DNA for the CDR3: TGTGCCAGCTCACAATACCAGGACAGGGAAGGGGAGACCCAGTACTTC. Amino acids: CASSQYQDREGETQYF.

This clone was observed a few times. The rearrangement joins TRBV7-8 to TRBJ1-1; 10 bases fit TRBD1. This CDR3 comprises 13 residues. The junction had 6 bases not matched to a gene; V was cut back by 3 bases and J by 11 bases. Germline assignment: CDR1 SGHVS and CDR2 FQNEAQ. This CDR3 reads CASSFERQGAAFF. Here the CDR3 DNA reads TGTGCCAGCAGCTTCGAGCGACAGGGGGCGGCTTTCTTT. The full variable domain, its missing parts supplied by reference TRBV7-8 and TRBJ1-1, is GAGVSQSPRYKVAKRGQDVALRCDPISGHVSLFWYQQALGQGPEFLTYFQNEAQLDKSGLPSDRFFAERPEGSVSTLKIQRTQQEDSAVYLCASSFERQGAAFFGQGTRLTVV.

Only one count was recorded for this clone. The gene calls are TRBV4-2 and TRBJ1-3; 9 positions match TRBD1. V gave up 1 base and J gave up 3 bases; unmatched junction bases: 7. The CDR3 runs 17 residues. Germline CDR1 is LGHNA and CDR2 is YNFKEQ. The CDR3 is CASSQGGQGIGGNTIYF. The CDR3 DNA is TGTGCCAGCAGCCAAGGAGGACAGGGGATCGGTGGAAACACCATATATTTT.

The V gene is TRBV30, the J gene TRBJ1-6, with D possibly matching TRBD1 (6 bases). CDR3 length: 16 residues. The V and J ends lost 0 bases and 7 bases respectively, with 16 bases between them. Germline V lookup: CDR1 GTSNPN, CDR2 SVGIG (reference sequence). This chain's CDR3 is CAWSVRRGSGNSPLHF. DNA for the CDR3: TGTGCCTGGAGTGTACGAAGGGGGAGTGGAAATTCACCCCTCCACTTT.

The chain combines TRBV18 with TRBJ1-1, with D possibly being TRBD1 (6 bases). The germline V gene encodes CDR1 KGHSH and CDR2 LQKENI. V lost 6 bases, J lost 1 base, and 15 bases lay in between. The CDR3 is 15 amino acids. The CDR3: CASSRTPTGNTEAFF. The CDR3 nucleotides are TGTGCCAGCTCCCGGACTCCGACAGGGAACACTGAAGCTTTCTTT.

This clone was recorded once. The rearrangement joins TRBV5-1 to TRBJ1-5, with TRBD1 matching over 7 bases. Germline V lookup: CDR1 SGHRS, CDR2 YFSETQ. CDR3 length equals 14 residues. The V and J ends lost 0 bases and 9 bases, in that order; junction bases with no gene match: 6. CDR3 DNA sequence: TGCGCCAGCAGCTTGGGACAGGGTGCGGGGCCCCAGCATTTT. Encoded protein: CASSLGQGAGPQHF. The full variable domain, its missing parts supplied by reference TRBV5-1 and TRBJ1-5, is KAGVTQTPRYLIKTRGQQVTLSCSPISGHRSVSWYQQTPGQGLQFLFEYFSETQRNKGNFPGRFSGRQFSNSRSEMNVSTLELGDSALYLCASSLGQGAGPQHFGDGTRLSIL.

V usage is TRBV6-5 and J usage is TRBJ1-5; D unclear. The V and J ends lost 0 bases and 9 bases respectively, with 9 bases between them. The V gene's germline CDR1 is MNHEY and CDR2 SVGAGI. The CDR3 has 13 residues. The DNA for the CDR3 is TGTGCCAGCAGTTACTCGGAGGGTTGGCCCCAGCATTTT. Its translation: CASSYSEGWPQHF.

J is TRBJ1-1 and V is TRBV30, with 7 bases fitting TRBD1. This CDR3 spans 14 amino acids. From germline, CDR1 is GTSNPN and CDR2 SVGIG (reference sequence). V gave up 8 bases and J gave up 2 bases; unmatched junction bases: 11. The CDR3 spells CALSKDRPNTEAFF. The CDR3 DNA is TGTGCCCTTTCCAAGGACAGGCCTAACACTGAAGCTTTCTTT. Combining the CDR3 with reference TRBV30 and TRBJ1-1 gives the whole variable domain SQTIHQWPATLVQPVGSPLSLECTVEGTSNPNLYWYRQAAGRGLQLLFYSVGIGQISSEVPQNLSASRPQDRQFILSSKKLLLSDSGFYLCALSKDRPNTEAFFGQGTRLTVV.

A single count supports this clone. The V and J genes are TRBV27 and TRBJ1-5; 8 nucleotides agree with TRBD1. Germline V gene lookup returns CDR1 MNHEY and CDR2 SMNVEV (reference sequence). This CDR3 spans 17 amino acids. The J segment lost 0 bases and the V segment lost 8 bases, leaving 12 bases of the junction unmatched. The CDR3 DNA follows: TGTGCCAGCCAGGACAGGGCCTTCTCGTCTAGCAATCAGCCCCAGCATTTT. Translation gives CASQDRAFSSSNQPQHF.

The chain recombines TRBV12-3 or TRBV12-4 with TRBJ2-7; D perhaps matches TRBD1 (6 bases). V shed 8 bases and J shed 9 bases, with 17 bases lying between them. CDR3 size: 12 residues. The CDR3 reads CASGQTGSRQYF. In nucleotides, the CDR3 is TGTGCCAGCGGCCAGACAGGCTCACGGCAGTACTTC.

The genes are TRBV12-3 or TRBV12-4 and TRBJ1-1; 10 bases align to TRBD1. V was clipped by 6 bases and J by 8 bases; unmatched bases: 3. The CDR3 extends over 12 amino acids. CDR3 bases: TGTGCCAGCAGGACAGGGGGCCCAGAAGCTTTCTTT. Amino acid sequence: CASRTGGPEAFF.

The table lists this clone with a few counts. The J gene is TRBJ2-1, the V gene TRBV5-1, with a tentative D call TRBD1 (6 bases). In germline, CDR1 is SGHRS, CDR2 YFSETQ. The CDR3 covers 18 residues. V was cut by 2 bases and J by 6 bases, with 24 bases left in between. CDR3 nucleotide sequence: TGCGCCAGCAGCTTCCAGTCGGTTACAGGGATCGTGGTCAATGAGCAGTTCTTC. Translated, it gives CASSFQSVTGIVVNEQFF.

The gene calls are TRBV6-4 and TRBJ1-1; TRBD1 is a possible D gene (5 bases). Germline lookup yields CDR1 MRHNA and CDR2 SNTAGT. This CDR3 region has 13 residues. Trimming stripped 6 bases from V and 1 base from J, with 9 bases between. This CDR3 reads CASSPTGNTEAFF. CDR3 sequence (DNA): TGTGCCAGCAGCCCCACAGGGAACACTGAAGCTTTCTTT.

The table lists this clone with a count of one. This chain uses TRBV3-1 (or the pseudogene TRBV3-2) with TRBJ1-1; no firm D call. Germline CDR1 is LGHDT and CDR2 is YNNKEL (reference sequence). CDR3 length equals 12 residues. V was trimmed by 4 bases and J by 10 bases, leaving 13 bases between them. The CDR3 sequence: CASSRLPGGAFF. CDR3 bases: TGTGCCAGCAGCCGATTGCCCGGCGGAGCTTTCTTT.

The genes are TRBV4-1 and TRBJ2-3; a possible D gene is TRBD2 (5 bases). Trimming shortened V by 4 bases and J by 0 bases, and 8 bases separated the two germline ends. CDR1 MGHRA and CDR2 YSYEKL come from the germline V gene. The CDR3 extends over 14 amino acids. The CDR3 region has the DNA TGCGCCAGCAGCCCGAGGGCTAGCACAGATACGCAGTATTTT. This translates into CASSPRASTDTQYF.

This chain uses TRBV30 with TRBJ1-1; no definite D call. The germline V gene has CDR1 GTSNPN and CDR2 SVGIG (reference sequence). This CDR3 spans 13 amino acids. Trimming took 7 bases from V and 1 from J, leaving 13 bases between them. CDR3: CASETTGNTEAFF. DNA of the CDR3: TGTGCCTCTGAGACGACGGGGAACACTGAAGCTTTCTTT. The complete variable domain, with remaining parts taken from reference TRBV30 and TRBJ1-1, reads SQTIHQWPATLVQPVGSPLSLECTVEGTSNPNLYWYRQAAGRGLQLLFYSVGIGQISSEVPQNLSASRPQDRQFILSSKKLLLSDSGFYLCASETTGNTEAFFGQGTRLTVV.

This sequence joins TRBV6-6 and TRBJ2-2; D is undetermined. Trimming stripped 0 bases from V and 7 bases from J, with 12 bases between. The CDR3 runs 15 residues. Germline CDR1 reads MNHNY; CDR2 reads SVGAGI (reference sequence). The CDR3 loop reads CASSYSSPMSGELFF. CDR3 bases: TGTGCCAGCAGTTACTCGTCGCCTATGAGCGGGGAGCTGTTTTTT.